The rows below give T cell receptor beta chains drawn from one sample of a study of blood T cell repertoires in COVID-19. TCRdb's table, derived via immunoSEQ multiplex PCR, lists solely in-frame clones and lacks some. Altogether 220,000 or so clones are present, roughly 84% being singletons, with the ten largest covering roughly 5%. The source material was peripheral blood. These receptors came from a woman aged 55-70 years who had recovered from COVID-19. The CDR3 runs from the conserved cysteine through the conserved F or W. D genes are given only for firm matches. Rows give clone size only sometimes, using once, few, many, or a class for an expanded clone.

d_call clone_size j_call v_call cdr3_aa cdr3_nt
NA NA TRBJ1-1 TRBV7-2 CASSPVWGGPRNTEAFF TGTGCCAGCAGCCCCGTCTGGGGGGGGCCCAGGAACACTGAAGCTTTCTTT
TRBD1 NA TRBJ1-1 TRBV30 CAEHDRGGNTEAFF TGTGCCGAACACGACAGGGGAGGGAACACTGAAGCTTTCTTT
TRBD1 NA TRBJ1-2 TRBV19 CASRRGQGADYGYTF TGTGCCAGTAGAAGGGGCCAGGGGGCAGACTATGGCTACACCTTC
NA few TRBJ1-5 TRBV3-1/TRBV3-2 CASSRGQWMEPQHF TGTGCCAGCAGCCGAGGACAGTGGATGGAGCCCCAGCATTTT
NA NA TRBJ2-3 TRBV7-3 CASSPAGSETDTQYF TGTGCCAGCAGCCCCGCCGGGAGTGAGACAGATACGCAGTATTTT
TRBD2 NA TRBJ2-1 TRBV25-1 CASSDYGGAYNEQFF TGTGCCAGCAGTGACTACGGGGGGGCCTACAATGAGCAGTTCTTC
TRBD2 NA TRBJ2-2 TRBV7-2 CASSASGGYHGELFF TGTGCCAGCAGCGCTAGCGGGGGGTATCACGGGGAGCTGTTTTTT
TRBD1 NA TRBJ2-7 TRBV9 CASSAGDSTYEQYF TGTGCCAGCAGCGCAGGGGACAGCACCTACGAGCAGTACTTC
NA NA TRBJ1-4 TRBV9 CASSVGGTATNEKLFF TGTGCCAGCAGCGTAGGCGGGACTGCAACTAATGAAAAACTGTTTTTT
TRBD2 NA TRBJ2-2 TRBV6-2/TRBV6-3 CASSYSQRGGDGELFF TGTGCCAGCAGTTACTCTCAGCGGGGGGGAGACGGGGAGCTGTTTTTT
TRBD1 NA TRBJ1-6 TRBV4-1 CASSRGQRSPLHF TGCGCCAGCAGCAGGGGGCAGAGATCACCCCTCCACTTT
TRBD1 NA TRBJ1-2 TRBV7-2 CASSRDSHDDYTF TGTGCCAGCAGCCGGGACAGCCACGACGACTACACCTTC
TRBD1 NA TRBJ1-2 TRBV20-1 CSAGQGGGYTF TGCAGTGCGGGACAGGGAGGAGGCTACACCTTC
NA many TRBJ2-5 TRBV2 CASGAGTWQETQYF TGTGCCAGTGGAGCCGGGACTTGGCAAGAGACCCAGTACTTC
NA NA TRBJ1-5 TRBV23-1 CASSPPPGFQPQHF TGCGCCAGCAGCCCCCCCCCGGGGTTCCAGCCCCAGCATTTT
TRBD1 NA TRBJ1-1 TRBV18 CASSPPSGTARSEAFF TGTGCCAGCTCACCACCGTCGGGGACAGCGCGCTCTGAAGCTTTCTTT
TRBD1 NA TRBJ1-1 TRBV9 CASSLGQGNEAFF TGTGCCAGCAGCTTGGGACAGGGGAATGAAGCTTTCTTT
NA NA TRBJ1-4 TRBV25-1 CASSPREINEKLFF TGTGCCAGCAGTCCGCGGGAAATTAATGAAAAACTGTTTTTT
TRBD1 NA TRBJ2-3 TRBV5-1 CASTNRGDRGFFRADTQYF TGCGCCAGCACCAACCGAGGGGACAGGGGGTTTTTTAGAGCAGATACGCAGTATTTT
TRBD2 NA TRBJ2-1 TRBV11-2 CASSLVAGAPNEQFF TGTGCCAGCAGCTTAGTAGCGGGGGCACCCAATGAGCAGTTCTTC
NA NA TRBJ2-7 TRBV5-5 CASNEGLAYEQYF TGTGCCAGCAACGAGGGTCTGGCCTACGAGCAGTACTTC
TRBD2 few TRBJ2-1 TRBV5-1 CASSLAGGRYNEQFF TGCGCCAGCAGCTTGGCGGGGGGGCGTTACAATGAGCAGTTCTTC
NA few TRBJ2-7 TRBV9 CASGRGLYEQYF TGTGCCAGCGGGCGGGGGCTCTACGAGCAGTACTTC
NA NA TRBJ1-1 TRBV10-3 CAISGGKEDTEAFF TGTGCCATCAGTGGTGGGAAGGAGGACACTGAAGCTTTCTTT
TRBD2 NA TRBJ2-5 TRBV5-1 CASSLEGGGAGEATQYF TGCGCCAGCAGCTTGGAGGGCGGGGGGGCCGGTGAGGCGACCCAGTACTTC
TRBD2 once TRBJ2-3 TRBV5-8 CASSFSGGYTDTQYF TGTGCCAGCAGCTTCAGCGGGGGATACACAGATACGCAGTATTTT
TRBD2 NA TRBJ2-3 TRBV11-2 CASSLGAGGATDTQYF TGTGCCAGCAGCTTAGGAGCGGGGGGGGCAACAGATACGCAGTATTTT
NA NA TRBJ2-3 TRBV5-1 CASSLLTDTQYF TGCGCCAGCAGCTTACTGACAGATACGCAGTATTTT
NA NA TRBJ2-3 TRBV28 CASSATTLLDSSDTQYF TGTGCCAGCAGCGCCACAACCCTTCTAGATAGCTCAGATACGCAGTATTTT
NA once TRBJ2-2 TRBV12-3/TRBV12-4 CASSPIDTGELFF TGTGCCAGCAGTCCCATAGACACCGGGGAGCTGTTTTTT
NA NA TRBJ2-5 TRBV11-1 CASSRGETQYF TGTGCCAGCAGCCGAGGCGAAACCCAGTACTTC
NA NA TRBJ1-4 TRBV18 CASSPPKAGMASTNEKLFF TGTGCCAGCTCACCTCCAAAGGCGGGGATGGCCTCAACTAATGAAAAACTGTTTTTT
TRBD1 few TRBJ2-1 TRBV10-3 CAISEGRQGLYNEQFF TGTGCCATCAGTGAAGGGCGACAGGGGCTCTACAATGAGCAGTTCTTC
TRBD2 NA TRBJ2-1 TRBV9 CASSVVAGNYNEQFF TGTGCCAGCAGCGTCGTAGCGGGGAATTACAATGAGCAGTTCTTC
NA NA TRBJ2-5 TRBV7-9 CASSLARGLEGGGRETQYF TGTGCCAGCAGCTTAGCGAGGGGCCTGGAGGGTGGAGGGCGAGAGACCCAGTACTTC
NA NA TRBJ1-5 TRBV6-6 CASSYSVGQRQPQHF TGTGCCAGCAGTTACTCAGTGGGGCAACGACAGCCCCAGCATTTT
TRBD1 NA TRBJ1-5 TRBV7-2 CASNLESGGGQPQHF TGTGCCAGCAACTTAGAATCAGGGGGTGGTCAGCCCCAGCATTTT
NA NA TRBJ1-1 TRBV5-1 CASSLDPGFGEAFF TGCGCCAGCAGCTTGGATCCAGGGTTTGGTGAAGCTTTCTTT
TRBD2 NA TRBJ2-1 TRBV2 CASISTSGYNEQFF TGTGCCAGCATTAGCACTAGCGGCTACAATGAGCAGTTCTTC
TRBD2 NA TRBJ2-3 TRBV5-4 CASSLRGLAGATDTQYF TGTGCCAGCAGCTTAAGGGGACTAGCGGGAGCCACAGATACGCAGTATTTT
TRBD1 NA TRBJ2-3 TRBV14 CASSPGGQGGTDTQYF TGTGCCAGCAGCCCCGGGGGACAGGGTGGGACAGATACGCAGTATTTT
NA NA TRBJ2-5 TRBV5-6 CASSVRETQYF TGTGCCAGCAGTGTCAGAGAGACCCAGTACTTC
NA NA TRBJ1-2 TRBV9 CASSVGSLDYGYTF TGTGCCAGCAGCGTAGGGAGTCTTGACTATGGCTACACCTTC
NA NA TRBJ2-4 TRBV3-1/TRBV3-2 CASSQEVGNIQYF TGTGCCAGCAGCCAGGAGGTTGGAAACATTCAGTACTTC
TRBD1 NA TRBJ1-5 TRBV27 CASSLWGQGDQPQHF TGTGCCAGCAGTTTATGGGGACAGGGAGATCAGCCCCAGCATTTT
NA NA TRBJ1-1 TRBV2 CASRDSGVMNTEAFF TGTGCCAGCAGGGACAGCGGGGTTATGAACACTGAAGCTTTCTTT
TRBD2 NA TRBJ2-5 TRBV10-2 CASRAPAGAQETQYF TGCGCCAGCAGGGCGCCCGCGGGAGCCCAAGAGACCCAGTACTTC